This T cell receptor beta chain was sequenced during a study of CD8 T cells in Susac syndrome. An amount of RNA that ranged from 0.5 to 1 ug was reverse transcribed with random hexamers. Each CDR3 protein gets one entry after TCRdb re-called the immunoSEQ multiplex PCR reads with MiXCR. The repertoire holds approximately 210,000 distinct CDR3 sequences, with around 96% as singletons. CDR3 length equals 16 residues. Germline loops: CDR1 LGHDT, CDR2 YNNKEL (reference sequence). The ends lost 5 bases at V and 6 bases at J; junction bases unmatched: 9. The chain uses TRBV3-1 and TRBJ2-1, with 11 bases identical to TRBD2. Material: CD4+ T cells from PBMCs. The TCR was taken from a human donor with multiple sclerosis. The CDR3 region is CASSSKGLAAFNEQFF. Here the CDR3 DNA reads TGTGCCAGCAGCTCCAAGGGACTAGCGGCGTTCAATGAGCAGTTCTTC.